Presented here are 25 T cell receptor beta chains from one specimen sequenced in a study of cytomegalovirus exposure and HLA in healthy donors. The PCR ran on 60 Vbeta and 13 Jbeta primers. Measured with immunoSEQ multiplex PCR; TCRdb has only the in-frame clones, and not every one. The sample has 150,000 to 200,000 clones, 76% seen once. Sequenced material: PBMCs. These receptors all come from a woman in her 30s in good health and CMV-seropositive.

This clone was detected once. The chain has TRBV19 and TRBJ1-2, with a possible D match to TRBD1 (6 bases). Germline assignment: CDR1 LNHDA and CDR2 SQIVND (reference sequence). The V gene lost 5 bases and the J gene lost 8 bases, with 24 bases spanning the gap. The CDR3 consists of 16 residues. CDR3 region: CASSVVGQQRRGGYTF. The CDR3 coding sequence is TGTGCCAGTAGTGTGGTTGGACAGCAGCGTCGGGGAGGCTACACCTTC.

V is TRBV6-5 and J is TRBJ2-5, with TRBD1 as a possible D gene (5 bases). The CDR3 consists of 14 residues. Trimming shortened V by 6 bases and J by 6 bases, and 17 bases separated the two germline ends. CDR1 is MNHEY and CDR2 is SVGAGI in the germline V gene. The CDR3 region is CASRPPRGGKTQYF. DNA for the CDR3: TGTGCCAGCAGACCCCCTAGGGGTGGGAAGACCCAGTACTTC.

J is TRBJ2-1 and V is TRBV6-1, with 9 bases identical to TRBD1. Germline V gene lookup returns CDR1 MNHNS and CDR2 SASEGT. This CDR3 is built from 14 residues. With 7 bases clipped from V and 6 bases from J, the junction kept 7 bases outside the gene matches. CDR3 in DNA: TGTGCCAGCACTCGGGACAGGGATTTCAATGAGCAGTTCTTC. It yields the protein CASTRDRDFNEQFF.

V and J are TRBV9 and TRBJ2-7; 8 positions match TRBD1. The V segment lost 4 bases and the J segment 1 base; nucleotides outside the gene matches: 7. CDR1 and CDR2 (germline): SGDLS, YYNGEE. CDR3 length: 15 residues. The chain's CDR3 is CASSIGDRQSYEQYF. Here the CDR3 DNA reads TGTGCCAGCAGCATTGGGGACAGGCAATCCTACGAGCAGTACTTC.

The CDR3 region is CASSFRGSSYNEQFF. Written as DNA, the CDR3 is TGTGCCAGCAGCTTTCGGGGGTCCTCCTACAATGAGCAGTTCTTC. The chain couples TRBV7-9 to TRBJ2-1; D possibly corresponds to TRBD2 (6 bases). The length of the CDR3 is 15 residues. V lost 3 bases to trimming and J lost 0 bases, with 9 bases between them. Germline V gives CDR1 SEHNR, CDR2 FQNEAQ (reference sequence).

V and J are TRBV19 and TRBJ2-2; no clear D gene. V dropped 3 bases and J dropped 6 bases, with 8 bases sitting between them. Germline-derived CDR1 and CDR2 are LNHDA and SQIVND (reference sequence). CDR3 length: 13 amino acids. Here the CDR3 reads CASSMRPAGELFF. In nucleotides, the CDR3 is TGTGCCAGTAGTATGAGGCCCGCCGGGGAGCTGTTTTTT.

The chain recombines TRBV27 with TRBJ2-7; tentatively, D is TRBD1 (6 bases). Looked up from germline, CDR1 is MNHEY and CDR2 is SMNVEV (reference sequence). Trimming removed 6 bases from V and 2 bases from J, with 17 bases in between. This CDR3 region has 15 residues. The CDR3 DNA reads TGTGCCAGCAGATTTTGGCAGGGGACAACCTACGAGCAGTACTTC. It codes for CASRFWQGTTYEQYF.

This clone was detected only a few times. The V gene is TRBV4-1, the J gene TRBJ1-2; a weak D match, TRBD1 (6 bases). Germline V gene sequence: CDR1 MGHRA, CDR2 YSYEKL. V lost 2 bases to trimming and J lost 0 bases, with 16 bases between them. The CDR3 runs to 17 residues. The CDR3 region has the DNA TGCGCCAGCAGCCAACACTTAGGACAGAGAGCTAACTATGGCTACACCTTC. Its protein product is CASSQHLGQRANYGYTF.

This rearrangement joins TRBV29-1 to TRBJ1-4; a weak D match, TRBD1 (5 bases). The CDR3 runs to 15 residues. V lost 4 bases and J 3 bases, leaving 15 bases between the germline ends. The V gene's germline CDR1 is SQVTM and CDR2 ANQGSEA. CDR3 protein: CSVGSPGFANEKLFF. CDR3 nucleotides: TGCAGCGTTGGAAGTCCAGGGTTTGCTAATGAAAAACTGTTTTTT.

The genes are TRBV18 and TRBJ2-6, with unresolved D. The germline V gene encodes CDR1 KGHSH and CDR2 LQKENI. Trimming shortened V by 4 bases and J by 0 bases, and 13 bases separated the two germline ends. This CDR3 spans 17 amino acids. In DNA, the CDR3 is TGTGCCAGCTCACGGTTTCAGGCCACCTCTGGGGCCAACGTCCTGACTTTC. This translates into CASSRFQATSGANVLTF.

The chain joins TRBV2 to TRBJ2-3; D is unresolved. Deletions cut 7 bases from V and 1 base from J, with 6 bases between. The germline V gene encodes CDR1 SNHLY and CDR2 FYNNEI. The CDR3 spans 12 residues. The CDR3: CASKIGTDTQYF. CDR3 nucleotide sequence: TGTGCCAGCAAGATAGGCACAGATACGCAGTATTTT.

This rearrangement joins TRBV7-3 to TRBJ2-2; a possible D gene is TRBD1 (5 bases). Germline assignment: CDR1 SGHTA and CDR2 FQGTGA. The CDR3 has 16 residues. Trimming removed 5 bases at V and 8 bases at J, with 21 bases between. The CDR3 DNA reads as TGTGCCAGCAGCCAAGGGGCCACATTGCCCCCGGGGGAGCTGTTTTTT. Translating gives CASSQGATLPPGELFF.

The chain has TRBV28 and TRBJ1-6, with D tentatively TRBD1 (6 bases). Germline lookup yields CDR1 MDHEN and CDR2 SYDVKM. Trimming took off 8 bases at V and 8 bases at J, with 16 bases between the two ends. The CDR3 consists of 14 residues. The CDR3 region is CASARQELHSPLHF. CDR3 nucleotides: TGTGCCAGCGCACGACAGGAATTACATTCACCCCTCCACTTT.

The chain has TRBV4-1 and TRBJ2-7; 9 bases map to TRBD1. V lost 1 base and J lost 9; bases outside the gene matches: 7. The CDR3 is made up of 14 amino acids. CDR1 is MGHRA and CDR2 is YSYEKL in the germline V gene. CDR3 protein: CASSQVRTGVGQYF. CDR3 sequence (DNA): TGCGCCAGCAGCCAAGTACGGACAGGGGTTGGGCAGTACTTC.

CDR3 region: CASSSSSGGPYEQYF. In DNA form, the CDR3 reads TGTGCCAGCAGCTCATCTAGCGGGGGACCCTACGAGCAGTACTTC. This chain links TRBV7-2 with TRBJ2-7; 10 nucleotides agree with TRBD2. Germline CDR1 and CDR2: SGHTA and FQGNSA. CDR3 length: 15 residues. Trimming cost V 4 bases and J 2 bases; bases outside gene matches: 5.

The CDR3, as DNA: TGTGCCAGCAGTTCGTCGGACAGGGCGTCTTCGAACACCGGGGAGCTGTTTTTT. It is translated as CASSSSDRASSNTGELFF. V gene TRBV28 combines with J gene TRBJ2-2; 8 nucleotides line up with TRBD1. CDR3 length: 18 amino acids. Looked up from germline, CDR1 is MDHEN and CDR2 is SYDVKM. V dropped 4 bases and J dropped 0; count of bases not matched to a gene: 10.

The rearrangement uses TRBV4-3 and TRBJ2-7; 7 nucleotides match TRBD2. Trimming at V came to 0 bases and at J to 3 bases, leaving 14 bases not matched to a gene. This CDR3 spans 18 amino acids. The germline gives CDR1 LGHNA, CDR2 YSLEER. CDR3 nucleotide sequence: TGCGCCAGCAGCCAAGATGCCAGTGGGGCTAGCGGTTACTACGAGCAGTACTTC. Amino acid sequence: CASSQDASGASGYYEQYF.

The rearrangement uses TRBV19 and TRBJ2-7; the D is unclear. Germline CDR1 and CDR2: LNHDA and SQIVND (reference sequence). V lost 1 base and J 5 bases, leaving 9 bases between the germline ends. CDR3 size: 13 residues. The CDR3 sequence is CASSIVATDEQYF. In DNA, the CDR3 is TGTGCCAGTAGTATAGTGGCCACCGACGAGCAGTACTTC.

This clone was seen more than once but under ten times. The chain combines TRBV9 with TRBJ2-7, with 15 bases fitting TRBD2. Germline assignment: CDR1 SGDLS and CDR2 YYNGEE. The V gene end was trimmed by 3 bases and the J gene end by 6 bases; junction bases not matched to a gene: 1. The CDR3 is 14 amino acids. In DNA form, the CDR3 reads TGTGCCAGCAGCGGGACTAGCGGGGGGGCCGAGCAGTACTTC. Its translation: CASSGTSGGAEQYF.

In this sample, this clone turned up a few times. The chain recombines TRBV4-2 with TRBJ2-5, with 7 bases fitting TRBD2. Germline V gives CDR1 LGHNA, CDR2 YNFKEQ. Trimming took 0 bases from V and 2 from J; bases not matched to a gene: 6. The CDR3 is 16 residues long. CDR3 nucleotides: TGTGCCAGCAGCCAAGAAGGCGGGGGTGGGCAAGAGACCCAGTACTTC. Amino acids: CASSQEGGGGQETQYF.

The rearrangement uses TRBV27 and TRBJ1-1; TRBD1 might be the D (5 bases). CDR3 length equals 12 residues. Germline loops: CDR1 MNHEY, CDR2 SMNVEV (reference sequence). The V and J ends lost 4 bases and 7 bases respectively, with 10 bases between them. The CDR3 DNA follows: TGTGCCAGCAGTTCCGACAGTATTGAAGCTTTCTTT. Translated: CASSSDSIEAFF.

The chain employs TRBV19 and TRBJ1-5, with D maybe TRBD1 (6 bases). From germline, CDR1 is LNHDA and CDR2 SQIVND (reference sequence). Trimming cost V 1 base and J 2 bases, with 27 bases left between them. CDR3 length equals 21 residues. CDR3 coding DNA: TGTGCCAGTAGTATAGGGCTTTTCCGCGGGACGGGGGGCCTGGGCAATCAGCCCCAGCATTTT. It is translated as CASSIGLFRGTGGLGNQPQHF.

The chain couples TRBV19 to TRBJ2-5; TRBD2 might be the D (6 bases). CDR3 length equals 12 residues. The ends were cut back, 6 bases at V and 5 bases at J, with 10 bases in the middle. The germline V gene encodes CDR1 LNHDA and CDR2 SQIVND (reference sequence). The CDR3 is CASRDRGETQYF. CDR3 coding DNA: TGTGCCAGTAGAGACCGGGGGGAGACCCAGTACTTC.

The chain links TRBV9 to TRBJ1-1; 8 bases fit TRBD1. The CDR3 runs to 17 residues. Germline CDR1 reads SGDLS; CDR2 reads YYNGEE. With 4 bases clipped from V and 0 bases from J, the junction kept 11 bases outside the gene matches. The CDR3 loop is CASSSPGGQEVNTEAFF. The CDR3 DNA reads TGTGCCAGCAGCTCCCCGGGGGGACAGGAGGTGAACACTGAAGCTTTCTTT.

The V gene is TRBV6-7, the J gene TRBJ2-7, with 11 bases identical to TRBD2. TRBV6-7 is sorted into the ORF group, with uncertain function. With 5 bases clipped from V and 2 bases from J, the junction kept 2 bases outside the gene matches. The CDR3 runs to 14 residues. The CDR3 coding sequence is TGTGCCAGCAGTGGGACTAGCGGTCCCTACGAGCAGTACTTC. It specifies CASSGTSGPYEQYF.